The entry that follows covers one TCR beta chain sequence. At least ten counts were recorded for this clonotype. There is no known antigen for this receptor. Per-base quality was not reported, and no clone a single base away is much larger than it. The library was prepared using 5' RACE. Sequenced using an Illumina HiSeq 2000. Template switching added a universal primer binding site, and the final cDNA carried a unique molecular identifier that allowed TCR cDNA molecules to be counted accurately. First-strand cDNA for TCR alpha and beta chains was synthesized from specific primers in the conserved constant-segment region. To control for contamination, each cDNA library was double barcoded with a SMART-Mk sample barcode plus Illumina barcodes. TruSeq adapter sequences and Illumina sample barcodes were added in two successive PCR steps. Sequencing of the TCR alpha and beta cDNA libraries was done on the Illumina HiSeq platform using custom primers. From the authors' description of their analysis: MiGEC was used to process raw reads and extract unique molecular identifiers, and MiXCR was used to find CDR3 positions. For each individual, recombination models were inferred using an EM algorithm with the repgenHMM and IGoR tools. The analysis of shared clonotypes was done with the tcR package in R, with sharing normalized by the product of cloneset sizes. To study raw recombination free of thymic and clonal selection effects, out-of-frame nonproductive sequences were analyzed. Clones were called with MiXCR by TCRdb after fastp trimmed the public reads at Q25, and only in-frame beta chains were retained. Rows merge per CDR3 protein into single entries with the most common DNA and genes. The V and J calls follow TCRdb's processing rather than the paper's. The sample yields some 660,000 distinct CDR3 sequences; more than 6.5% were counted once. In total, the top ten clones hold around 0.98% of the sample.

Germline trimming: 2 bases from V, 4 bases from J; junction bases outside gene matches: 3. The CDR1 and CDR2 encoded by the germline V gene (reference sequence) are DFQATT and SNEGSKA. The cysteine opens and the phenylalanine closes a CDR3 of 15 amino acids. The kept DNA is CDR3 alone, 45 bases in frame from the first base. This sample is part of a study of identical twins (dated by TCRdb to between 2015 and 2016). With regard to the full study: To test whether fetal clonotypes persist, this study deep-sequenced TCR alpha and beta repertoires from monozygotic twins, from unrelated adults of various ages, and from cord blood. To rule out contamination, the twin experiments were replicated at different times with different library preparation protocols.

General study outcomes and caveats: Fewer insertions were carried by abundant cord blood beta clonotypes, a similar but weaker trend appeared in young adult naive repertoires, and no such trend appeared in memory repertoires. In monozygotic twins, out-of-frame TCR alpha sharing was systematically underestimated by recombination models, although the models agreed with sharing between unrelated individuals. In beta out-of-frame sequences, excess twin sharing was weaker, because having fewer shared sequences lowered the signal-to-noise ratio. Out-of-frame TCR alpha sequences shared between twins showed an excess of low generation-probability sequences compared with coincidental sharing between unrelated individuals. Invariant T cells such as MAIT and iNKT could partly confound zero-insertion analyses, although diverse VJ usage argued against such confounding for most clonotypes. Because the same donors could not be followed over many years, conclusions were based on cross-sectional statistical analysis.

All donors were healthy Caucasians. The twin cohort comprised three pairs of female monozygotic twins, all aged about 18 to 30 years. Peripheral blood mononuclear cells were the source from which RNA for the TCR libraries was isolated. This sample also belongs to another study, concerning yellow fever vaccine responses in identical twins. The second paper further reports: The authors reported that the T cell response to vaccination in identical twins appeared partly convergent and partly personalized. The study precisely tracked vaccine-responding T cell clones in identical twins.

The chain employs TRBV20-1 and TRBJ2-1; 12 bases in the middle match TRBD2. What was sequenced was PBMCs. The receptor comes from a woman younger than 30 in good health. The CDR3: CSARPSGGGYNEQFF. In nucleotides, the sequence is TGCAGTGCTAGACCTAGCGGGGGGGGGTACAATGAGCAGTTCTTC.